The following is a T cell receptor beta chain sequence with its context. Some clones are missing from TCRdb's copy, which holds only in-frame ones; the method was immunoSEQ multiplex PCR. The data contain about 66,000 clones, 80% to 95% of them seen just once; the ten biggest clones take up 10% to 11%. This sample is part of a study of Tregs in tolerant kidney transplant recipients. The germline V gene encodes CDR1 SGHTS and CDR2 YDEGEE. V was clipped by 0 bases and J by 5 bases; unmatched bases: 5. CDR3 length: 14 amino acids. The material sequenced was CD8+ T cells from blood, taken before the transplant. The receptor's source is a human donor who received a combined kidney and bone marrow transplant. The genes are TRBV5-8 and TRBJ2-7, with 7 bases that match TRBD1. CDR3 residues: CASSLGQGSDEQYF. DNA for the CDR3: TGTGCCAGCAGCTTGGGACAGGGCAGCGACGAGCAGTACTTC.